One sample yielded the 27 T cell receptor beta chains listed below, sequenced in a study of blood T cell repertoires in COVID-19. Some clones are missing from TCRdb's copy, which holds only in-frame ones; the method was immunoSEQ multiplex PCR. The sample lists about 150,000 clones, around three quarters occurring once. What was sequenced was peripheral blood. The origin of the receptors is a man aged 50 to 59 with active or convalescent COVID-19.

The genes are TRBV12-5 and TRBJ2-7; the match to TRBD2 covers 9 bases. With 6 bases clipped from V and 6 bases from J, the junction kept 6 bases outside the gene matches. Looked up from germline, CDR1 is LGHNT and CDR2 is FRNRAP. The CDR3 has 13 amino acids. CDR3 DNA: TGTGCTAGTGGCCGGAGCGGGAGGCCCGAGCAGTACTTC. The encoded protein is CASGRSGRPEQYF. The whole variable domain, remainder taken from reference TRBV12-5 and TRBJ2-7, is DARVTQTPRHKVTEMGQEVTMRCQPILGHNTVFWYRQTMMQGLELLAYFRNRAPLDDSGMPKDRFSAEMPDATLATLKIQPSEPRDSAVYFCASGRSGRPEQYFGPGTRLTVT.

The CDR3 is CASSRRAGAGNTIYF. The CDR3 nucleotides read TGTGCCAGCAGCCGGCGAGCGGGAGCTGGAAACACCATATATTTT. The rearrangement uses TRBV11-3 and TRBJ1-3, with D hard to call. V was clipped by 5 bases and J by 2 bases, with 13 bases between them. The CDR3 is 15 amino acids. CDR1 SGHNT and CDR2 YENEEA come from the germline V gene.

The genes are TRBV18 and TRBJ2-7, with D possibly matching TRBD1 (5 bases). Deletions cut 1 base from V and 5 bases from J, with 9 bases between. CDR3 length: 13 amino acids. CDR1 is KGHSH and CDR2 is LQKENI in the germline V gene. CDR3 in amino acids: CASSPQVRDEQYF. Written as DNA, the CDR3 is TGTGCCAGCTCACCACAGGTCAGGGACGAGCAGTACTTC.

V gene TRBV7-2 combines with J gene TRBJ2-5; tentative D call: TRBD2 (7 bases). CDR1 SGHTA and CDR2 FQGNSA come from the germline V gene. Trimming removed 5 bases at V and 5 bases at J, with 18 bases between. The CDR3 runs to 15 residues. The CDR3 region is CASSPVGGQGETQYF. CDR3 nucleotide sequence: TGTGCCAGCAGCCCGGTCGGGGGGCAGGGGGAGACCCAGTACTTC.

The V call is TRBV5-3, the J call TRBJ2-7; the match to TRBD1 covers 11 bases. TRBV5-3 is an ORF, with its function uncertain. V shed 4 bases and J 0 bases; nucleotides not matched to a gene: 6. CDR3 length equals 16 residues. CDR3 region: CARSPGQGALSYEQYF. The CDR3 bases are TGTGCCAGAAGCCCCGGACAGGGGGCTCTCTCCTACGAGCAGTACTTC.

This clone was found a few times. The chain employs TRBV24-1 and TRBJ2-2, with D tentatively TRBD1 (6 bases). This CDR3 contains 16 residues. Germline CDR1 and CDR2: KGHDR and SFDVKD. V lost 0 bases to trimming and J lost 4 bases, with 11 bases between them. CDR3 nucleotide sequence: TGTGCCACCAGTGATTTGTCCCAGGGGAGCACCGGGGAGCTGTTTTTT. This encodes CATSDLSQGSTGELFF.

V usage is TRBV19 and J usage is TRBJ2-1; 8 nucleotides match TRBD2. With 1 base clipped from V and 3 bases from J, the junction kept 5 bases outside the gene matches. Germline CDR1 is LNHDA and CDR2 is SQIVND (reference sequence). CDR3 length equals 16 residues. The DNA for the CDR3 is TGTGCCAGTAGTATAGCGGGGCGGGAGGACTACAATGAGCAGTTCTTC. Its translation is CASSIAGREDYNEQFF.

The chain links TRBV7-3 to TRBJ2-1, with no clear D. Germline V CDR1 and CDR2: SGHTA, FQGTGA. Trimming removed 2 bases from V and 7 bases from J, with 12 bases in between. The CDR3 runs to 14 residues. The CDR3, as DNA: TGTGCCAGCAGCTTAGCCACTCGCGTAAATGAGCAGTTCTTC. Its protein is CASSLATRVNEQFF. The complete variable domain, with remaining parts taken from reference TRBV7-3 and TRBJ2-1, reads GAGVSQTPSNKVTEKGKYVELRCDPISGHTALYWYRQSLGQGPEFLIYFQGTGAADDSGLPNDRFFAVRPEGSVSTLKIQRTERGDSAVYLCASSLATRVNEQFFGPGTRLTVL.

This chain joins TRBV5-1 and TRBJ2-7; tentative D call: TRBD1 (5 bases). Looked up from germline, CDR1 is SGHRS and CDR2 is YFSETQ. Between the trimmed V and J ends, which lost 2 bases and 5 bases, there was a span of 14 bases. This CDR3 is built from 14 residues. CDR3 DNA sequence: TGCGCCAGCAGCTTACCAGGGCTCGTAGACGAGCAGTACTTC. This translates into CASSLPGLVDEQYF.

This chain connects TRBV28 to TRBJ2-7; 8 nucleotides align to TRBD1. Germline lookup yields CDR1 MDHEN and CDR2 SYDVKM. The V segment lost 4 bases and the J segment 0 bases; nucleotides outside the gene matches: 20. The CDR3 has 20 residues. This chain's CDR3 is CASSYSTGGSVAFSSYEQYF. In nucleotides, the CDR3 is TGTGCCAGCAGTTATTCTACAGGGGGGTCGGTAGCTTTTAGCTCCTACGAGCAGTACTTC.

The genes are TRBV28 and TRBJ2-7, with TRBD2 matching over 12 bases. The CDR3 has 15 residues. V shed 4 bases and J 7 bases; nucleotides not matched to a gene: 8. The germline gives CDR1 MDHEN, CDR2 SYDVKM. The CDR3 reads CASSSPSGRVGEQYF. CDR3 coding DNA: TGTGCCAGCAGTTCGCCTAGCGGGAGGGTTGGGGAGCAGTACTTC.

This chain uses TRBV7-3 with TRBJ2-7; D not resolved. V lost 5 bases and J 0 bases, leaving 11 bases between the germline ends. Per the germline V gene, CDR1 is SGHTA and CDR2 is FQGTGA. There are 14 residues in the CDR3. Written as DNA, the CDR3 is TGTGCCAGCAGCCCCCCAGGTGACTCCTACGAGCAGTACTTC. Amino acids: CASSPPGDSYEQYF.

This chain connects TRBV27 to TRBJ2-7; 7 bases match TRBD2. The CDR3 spans 15 residues. CDR1 is MNHEY, CDR2 SMNVEV, per germline (reference sequence). V lost 2 bases and J lost 6; bases outside the gene matches: 10. The CDR3 loop is CASSLLWEGPSEQYF. CDR3 bases: TGTGCCAGCAGTTTACTGTGGGAGGGCCCCAGCGAGCAGTACTTC.

V usage is TRBV19 and J usage is TRBJ1-2; D is unresolved. CDR1 is LNHDA, CDR2 SQIVND, per germline (reference sequence). Trimming shortened V by 7 bases and J by 4 bases, and 19 bases separated the two germline ends. This CDR3 spans 15 amino acids. The CDR3 region has the DNA TGTGCCAGTACCTTAGCAACCCCAGCACTCTATGGCTACACCTTC. Its protein is CASTLATPALYGYTF. The full variable domain, in which reference TRBV19 and TRBJ1-2 provide the parts outside the CDR3, is DGGITQSPKYLFRKEGQNVTLSCEQNLNHDAMYWYRQDPGQGLRLIYYSQIVNDFQKGDIAEGYSVSREKKESFPLTVTSAQKNPTAFYLCASTLATPALYGYTFGSGTRLTVV.

The V call is TRBV29-1, the J call TRBJ1-3; D not resolved. Per germline, CDR1 SQVTM and CDR2 ANQGSEA. The CDR3 totals 12 residues. V shed 6 bases and J shed 1 base, with 7 bases lying between them. The CDR3 region is CSVERSGNTIYF. The DNA of the CDR3 is TGCAGCGTGGAGCGTTCTGGAAACACCATATATTTT. The full variable domain, its missing parts supplied by reference TRBV29-1 and TRBJ1-3, is SAVISQKPSRDICQRGTSLTIQCQVDSQVTMMFWYRQQPGQSLTLIATANQGSEATYESGFVIDKFPISRPNLTFSTLTVSNMSPEDSSIYLCSVERSGNTIYFGEGSWLTVV.

This clone was observed a single time. The CDR3: CAWRQGQGTFEKLFF. CDR3 DNA: TGTGCCTGGAGGCAGGGACAGGGAACGTTCGAAAAACTGTTTTTT. This chain connects TRBV30 to TRBJ1-4; 9 nucleotides align to TRBD1. Per the germline V gene, CDR1 is GTSNPN and CDR2 is SVGIG (reference sequence). J was trimmed by 8 bases and V by 3 bases; bases with no gene match: 10. There are 15 residues in the CDR3.

This chain connects TRBV9 to TRBJ1-2, with D unclear. V was trimmed by 4 bases and J by 2 bases, leaving 12 bases between them. This CDR3 spans 14 amino acids. Germline-derived CDR1 and CDR2 are SGDLS and YYNGEE. This CDR3 reads CASSLGAENYGYTF. The CDR3 nucleotides are TGTGCCAGCAGCTTGGGAGCTGAAAACTATGGCTACACCTTC. The complete variable domain, with remaining parts taken from reference TRBV9 and TRBJ1-2, reads DSGVTQTPKHLITATGQRVTLRCSPRSGDLSVYWYQQSLDQGLQFLIQYYNGEERAKGNILERFSAQQFPDLHSELNLSSLELGDSALYFCASSLGAENYGYTFGSGTRLTVV.

This clone was picked up a small number of times. At one of its ends the junction is not consistent with the germline gene, which may arise from a read error. The chain couples TRBV25-1 to TRBJ2-2; D is possibly TRBD2 (5 bases). The CDR3 is 14 residues long. Germline CDR1 is MGHDK and CDR2 is SYGVNS. CDR3 sequence (DNA): TGTGCCAGCAGAGAATCTCCGGGGACCGGGGAGCTGTTTTTT. As protein: CASRESPGTGELFF.

This clone was picked up one time. The rearrangement joins TRBV10-3 to TRBJ2-2, with 10 positions matching TRBD1. V lost 3 bases to trimming and J lost 4 bases; unmatched junction nucleotides: 5. CDR1 is ENHRY and CDR2 is SYGVKD in the germline V gene. CDR3 length: 16 amino acids. CDR3 bases: TGTGCCATCAGTGACCCGGACAGGGGGGGCACCGGGGAGCTGTTTTTT. It yields the protein CAISDPDRGGTGELFF.

The chain carries TRBV4-2 and TRBJ2-3, with TRBD2 matching 12 bases. The CDR3 is made up of 18 amino acids. J was trimmed by 1 base and V by 5 bases; bases with no gene match: 10. Germline values: CDR1 LGHNA, CDR2 YNFKEQ. CDR3 DNA: TGTGCCAGCAGCACACTAGCGGGAGGTTCTGGGGGCACAGATACGCAGTATTTT. It yields the protein CASSTLAGGSGGTDTQYF.

This chain connects TRBV5-1 to TRBJ2-1; no reliable D call. Germline assignment: CDR1 SGHRS and CDR2 YFSETQ. V was pared by 0 bases and J by 4 bases, with 11 bases between. The CDR3 consists of 15 residues. The CDR3 DNA is TGCGCCAGCAGCTTGGAAACAGCAAAATACAATGAGCAGTTCTTC. It encodes CASSLETAKYNEQFF.

The chain joins TRBV28 to TRBJ1-2; D gene unclear. The CDR3 loop spans 14 amino acids. V lost 5 bases and J lost 1, with 11 bases in between. Germline V CDR1 and CDR2: MDHEN, SYDVKM. CDR3 DNA: TGTGCCAGCAGTGGTTCACCTATTAACTATGGCTACACCTTC. It yields the protein CASSGSPINYGYTF.

CDR3 DNA: TGTGCCAGCAGTTTCTTCCCGGGAAGAGATACGCAGTATTTT. Amino acids: CASSFFPGRDTQYF. J is TRBJ2-3 and V is TRBV28; D may be TRBD2 (5 bases). The ends were cut back, 3 bases at V and 5 bases at J, with 12 bases in the middle. Germline CDR1 is MDHEN and CDR2 is SYDVKM. The CDR3 loop spans 14 amino acids.

This sequence joins TRBV19 and TRBJ2-1, with D tentatively TRBD2 (5 bases). CDR3 length: 15 residues. Trimming pared 4 bases from V and 7 bases from J, leaving 17 bases between. From germline, CDR1 is LNHDA and CDR2 SQIVND (reference sequence). CDR3 sequence: CASSTPRGSSNEQFF. The CDR3, as DNA: TGTGCCAGTAGTACCCCCCGGGGTAGCTCAAATGAGCAGTTCTTC.

V is TRBV5-6 and J is TRBJ2-1, with 7 bases fitting TRBD2. The J segment lost 3 bases and the V segment lost 2 bases, leaving 5 bases of the junction unmatched. This CDR3 comprises 15 residues. Germline V lookup: CDR1 SGHDT, CDR2 YYEEEE. For the CDR3, the DNA is TGTGCCAGCAGCTTAGGAGCGGGATTCTACAATGAGCAGTTCTTC. It codes for CASSLGAGFYNEQFF.

This clone is a singleton in its sample. V and J are TRBV20-1 and TRBJ1-1, with D tentatively TRBD1 (5 bases). Per the germline V gene, CDR1 is DFQATT and CDR2 is SNEGSKA (reference sequence). The CDR3 extends over 13 amino acids. Between the trimmed V and J ends, which lost 6 bases and 0 bases, there was a span of 11 bases. CDR3 coding DNA: TGCAGTGCCAGTCCCAGGGTGAACACTGAAGCTTTCTTT. It specifies CSASPRVNTEAFF.

V usage is TRBV5-1 and J usage is TRBJ2-1; 8 bases agree with TRBD1. The CDR3 has 15 amino acids. Losses at the gene ends were 4 bases for V and 1 base for J; bases not matched to a gene: 4. CDR1 is SGHRS and CDR2 is YFSETQ in the germline V gene. The CDR3 is CASSRGQGSYNEQFF. In nucleotides, the CDR3 is TGCGCCAGCAGCCGAGGACAGGGATCCTACAATGAGCAGTTCTTC.